These 9 T cell receptor beta chains originate from one sample sequenced in a study of cytomegalovirus exposure and HLA in healthy donors. The PCR made use of 60 Vbeta and 13 Jbeta primers. Using immunoSEQ multiplex PCR, the repertoire was profiled, and TCRdb retains in-frame clones only, with some absent. The table includes 200,000 to 250,000 clones, more than 75% detected once. The sequencing input was PBMCs. Receptors originate from a woman in her forties in good health and CMV-seronegative.

This chain joins TRBV30 and TRBJ2-2; no firm D call. Germline values: CDR1 GTSNPN, CDR2 SVGIG (reference sequence). Trimming removed 3 bases from V and 6 bases from J, with 11 bases in between. This CDR3 region has 13 residues. CDR3 region: CAWSPPGAGELFF. CDR3 nucleotide sequence: TGTGCCTGGAGCCCCCCAGGCGCCGGGGAGCTGTTTTTT.

This chain uses TRBV5-1 with TRBJ2-5, with 7 nucleotides matching TRBD2. The V gene's germline CDR1 is SGHRS and CDR2 YFSETQ. The CDR3 is 14 amino acids. V shed 0 bases, J shed 5 bases, and the junction held 4 bases outside the gene matches. CDR3 residues: CASSLGLAGETQYF. The CDR3 region has the DNA TGCGCCAGCAGCTTGGGACTAGCCGGGGAGACCCAGTACTTC.

The gene calls are TRBV7-6 and TRBJ1-4, with D unresolved. CDR3 length: 14 residues. Germline V gives CDR1 SGHVS, CDR2 FNYEAQ. V was shortened by 3 bases and J by 0 bases, with 5 bases between the two germline ends. CDR3 sequence: CASSFSATNEKLFF. The CDR3 DNA is TGTGCCAGCAGCTTTTCCGCAACTAATGAAAAACTGTTTTTT.

This clone came up once. The rearrangement uses TRBV19 and TRBJ2-7; TRBD1 agrees at 8 bases. The V gene end was trimmed by 5 bases and the J gene end by 6 bases; junction bases not matched to a gene: 6. This CDR3 is 13 amino acids long. CDR1 and CDR2 from the germline V gene are LNHDA and SQIVND (reference sequence). CDR3 DNA: TGTGCCAGTAGTTCCACGGGACAGGTCGAGCAGTACTTC. Its protein product is CASSSTGQVEQYF.

This clone is a singleton in its sample. The CDR3 here is CASSSAGALYGYTF. The CDR3 nucleotides read TGTGCCAGCAGTTCTGCAGGGGCCCTCTATGGCTACACCTTC. V and J are TRBV27 and TRBJ1-2, with D maybe TRBD1 (6 bases). This CDR3 has 14 residues. V was shortened by 4 bases and J by 4 bases, with 13 bases between the two germline ends. Germline CDR1 and CDR2: MNHEY and SMNVEV (reference sequence).

This chain uses TRBV19 with TRBJ1-4; a weak D match, TRBD1 (5 bases). There are 15 residues in the CDR3. Germline lookup yields CDR1 LNHDA and CDR2 SQIVND (reference sequence). With 3 bases removed from V and 5 bases from J, the gap between germline ends came to 13 bases. The CDR3 DNA reads as TGTGCCAGTAGTATCGGGCGGGGCCGAAATGAAAAACTGTTTTTT. Its protein is CASSIGRGRNEKLFF. The whole variable domain, filled in from reference TRBV19 and TRBJ1-4, reads DGGITQSPKYLFRKEGQNVTLSCEQNLNHDAMYWYRQDPGQGLRLIYYSQIVNDFQKGDIAEGYSVSREKKESFPLTVTSAQKNPTAFYLCASSIGRGRNEKLFFGSGTQLSVL.

The V call is TRBV7-9, the J call TRBJ2-7, with 10 bases aligning to TRBD1. Germline V gives CDR1 SEHNR, CDR2 FQNEAQ (reference sequence). V lost 4 bases and J lost 5; bases outside the gene matches: 5. This CDR3 has 14 amino acids. CDR3 coding DNA: TGTGCCAGCAGCTCGGGACAGGGGACAGACGAGCAGTACTTC. It specifies CASSSGQGTDEQYF.

Remarks on this clone: A read error may produce the germline difference seen at one junction end. The V call is TRBV27, the J call TRBJ2-3; D gene uncertain. From germline, CDR1 is MNHEY and CDR2 SMNVEV (reference sequence). The CDR3 is 13 residues long. This CDR3 is CATSGQEGTTQYF. The DNA of the CDR3 is TGTGCCACCAGTGGGCAGGAAGGTACTACGCAGTATTTT.

This clone was observed a handful of times. This sequence joins TRBV27 and TRBJ1-1; TRBD1 matches 8 bases. From germline, CDR1 is MNHEY and CDR2 SMNVEV (reference sequence). The CDR3 runs to 12 residues. V shed 6 bases, J shed 6 bases, and the junction held 3 bases outside the gene matches. The CDR3: CASSVQGAEAFF. The CDR3 DNA is TGTGCCAGCAGCGTACAGGGGGCTGAAGCTTTCTTT.